Listed below are T cell receptor beta chains from one sample, sequenced in a study of shared clonotypes between healthy human individuals. Clones were read by immunoSEQ multiplex PCR, and TCRdb kept only the in-frame ones, dropping some. The top ten hold 1.5% to 2% of the sample, which has about 2.1 million clones, just over 90% seen once. Sequenced sample: naive CD8+ T cells from PBMCs. The receptors derive from a young man in good health. Some clones in this sample may be carry-over from other donors' samples. Both conserved end residues are part of each CDR3. The D gene is left open where the match is weak. Rows give clone size only sometimes, using once, few, many, or a class for an expanded clone.

TRBV7-9	TRBD2	.	TRBJ2-3	TGTGCCAGCAGCTTAGCCTATAATCGTGGACTAGCAGAAGATACGCAGTATTTT	CASSLAYNRGLAEDTQYF
TRBV13	.	.	TRBJ1-1	TGTGCCAGCAGCCTCAGGGGATACACTGAAGCTTTCTTT	CASSLRGYTEAFF
TRBV4-3	TRBD1	.	TRBJ2-2	TGCGCCAGCAGCCAAGGGACAGGGAACACCGGGGAGCTGTTTTTT	CASSQGTGNTGELFF
TRBV6-6	TRBD2	.	TRBJ2-1	TGTGCCAGCAAAGTTAGGGGACTAGCGGAGCACAATGAGCAGTTCTTC	CASKVRGLAEHNEQFF
TRBV27	.	.	TRBJ2-3	TGTGCCAGCAGTTTATCCGTTGGGCGGTCTACAGATACGCAGTATTTT	CASSLSVGRSTDTQYF
TRBV2	.	.	TRBJ1-2	TGTGCCAGCTTAGGTATAGGCCGGATCTATGGCTACACCTTC	CASLGIGRIYGYTF
TRBV11-3	.	.	TRBJ2-1	TGTGCCAGCAGGAGGGGGGGGCCCAGCTCCTACAATGAGCAGTTCTTC	CASRRGGPSSYNEQFF
TRBV7-6	.	.	TRBJ2-1	TGTGCCAGCAGCGCGAGACTAGACTCCTACAATGAGCAGTTCTTC	CASSARLDSYNEQFF
TRBV27	TRBD2	.	TRBJ2-3	TGTGCCAGCAGTCCTGCAGCGGGAGAGTTGACAGATACGCAGTATTTT	CASSPAAGELTDTQYF
TRBV6-5	.	.	TRBJ2-7	TGTGCCAGCAGTTACGCGGAGGGGCGACCCTACGAGCAGTACTTC	CASSYAEGRPYEQYF
TRBV25-1	TRBD1	.	TRBJ2-7	TGTGCCATAGGACAGGGTCTAGGGCAGTACTTC	CAIGQGLGQYF
TRBV13	.	.	TRBJ2-1	TGTGCCAGCAGCCCCGGTTCAGGGGACTACAATGAGCAGTTCTTC	CASSPGSGDYNEQFF
TRBV7-9	.	.	TRBJ1-5	TGTGCCAGCAGCCCCGGGTCCGGGCCCCAGCATTTT	CASSPGSGPQHF
TRBV6-1	TRBD2	.	TRBJ2-7	TGTGCCAGCAGTGAAGAGGGAGGGTTTACCTACGAGCAGTACTTC	CASSEEGGFTYEQYF
TRBV6-5	TRBD1	.	TRBJ2-3	TGTGCCAGCAGTTACGTGGGACAGAGCACAGATACGCAGTATTTT	CASSYVGQSTDTQYF
TRBV29-1	.	.	TRBJ1-1	TGCAGCGTTGAAGAAACGCCAGGGGCGCGGAACACTGAAGCTTTCTTT	CSVEETPGARNTEAFF
TRBV2	TRBD2	.	TRBJ2-7	TGTGCCAGCAGTGGGGGAGGGGAGGGATTAAAGAACGAGCAGTACTTC	CASSGGGEGLKNEQYF
TRBV27	.	once	TRBJ1-5	TGTGCCAGCAGTTTATGGTCAGGGATGAGCCAGCCCCAGCATTTT	CASSLWSGMSQPQHF
TRBV14	.	.	TRBJ1-2	TGTGCCAGCAGCGACGGGTCGCCGTGGAACTATGGCTACACCTTC	CASSDGSPWNYGYTF
TRBV2	.	.	TRBJ2-7	TGTGCCAGCAGTGAATTTGGGGGGGCGGGCTCCTACGAGCAGTACTTC	CASSEFGGAGSYEQYF
TRBV28	.	.	TRBJ2-7	TGTGCCAGCAGTTTGAGTGTCTGGGAGCAGTACTTC	CASSLSVWEQYF
TRBV15	TRBD1	.	TRBJ1-6	TGTGCCACCAGCAGAGAGGAGGGGGCTGAAGAAGATTCACCCCTCCACTTT	CATSREEGAEEDSPLHF
TRBV6-6	.	.	TRBJ2-3	TGTGCCAGCAGCCCGGGACCGACTATTGGGGCAGATACGCAGTATTTT	CASSPGPTIGADTQYF
TRBV28	.	once	TRBJ1-1	TGTGCCAGCAGTAATGGTGCACCTGAAGCTTTCTTT	CASSNGAPEAFF
TRBV6-1	.	.	TRBJ1-2	TGTGCCAGCAGGACGGACAGCTCTAACTATGGCTACACCTTC	CASRTDSSNYGYTF
TRBV11-2	.	.	TRBJ2-7	TGTGCCAGCAGCTTATTCATCGGGCTCAAGGACTTC	CASSLFIGLKDF
TRBV27	.	.	TRBJ2-1	TGTGCCAGCAGCCTAGGGGCCTTGCCCAGGAATGAGCAGTTCTTC	CASSLGALPRNEQFF
TRBV18	.	.	TRBJ1-5	TGTGCCAGCTCACACTTTGGCGGAAGCAATCAGCCCCAGCATTTT	CASSHFGGSNQPQHF
TRBV27	TRBD2	.	TRBJ2-7	TGTGCCAGCAGTTTATCAGCGGGATCATCGAACGAGCAGTACTTC	CASSLSAGSSNEQYF
TRBV27	.	.	TRBJ2-1	TGTGCCAGCAGTTCCCTTCCGATGTACAATGAGCAGTTCTTC	CASSSLPMYNEQFF
TRBV4-3	TRBD2	.	TRBJ2-1	TGCGCCAGCAGCTCGGCGGGAGGGCCCGGTAATGAGCAGTTCTTC	CASSSAGGPGNEQFF
TRBV9	TRBD1	.	TRBJ1-1	TGTGCCAGCAGCGTCGGCCCGGGTCTAGGGGGCGCGACTTTCTTT	CASSVGPGLGGATFF
TRBV7-8	TRBD1	.	TRBJ1-2	TGTGCCAGCGGCACGTGGACAGGGAAGAACTATGGCTACACCTTC	CASGTWTGKNYGYTF
TRBV19	TRBD1	.	TRBJ2-7	TGTGCCAGTAGTACAAGGACAGGTTACGAGCAGTACTTC	CASSTRTGYEQYF
TRBV27	.	.	TRBJ1-1	TGTGCCAGCAGTTTAGGGGTCGGAACTGAAGCTTTCTTT	CASSLGVGTEAFF
TRBV7-2	.	once	TRBJ2-7	TGTGCCAGCAGCCCCCGCGCCTACGAGCAGTACTTC	CASSPRAYEQYF
TRBV29-1	.	once	TRBJ2-7	TGCAGCGCCAGGCCCTTTAGCTCCTACGAGCAGTACTTC	CSARPFSSYEQYF
TRBV7-9	.	few	TRBJ2-1	TGTGCCAGCAGCAGTCCCCGGGAGCCGAGGGGTGAGCAGTTCTTC	CASSSPREPRGEQFF
TRBV30	.	.	TRBJ2-5	TGTGCCTGGAGACCCAGCGGGCAAGAGACCCAGTACTTC	CAWRPSGQETQYF
TRBV28	.	.	TRBJ2-7	TGTGCCAGCAGCGCTCACTACGAGCAGTACTTC	CASSAHYEQYF
TRBV7-2	.	.	TRBJ2-1	TGTGCCCACGGCCGGAGCTCCTACAATGAGCAGTTCTTC	CAHGRSSYNEQFF
TRBV28	.	.	TRBJ1-5	TGTGCCAGCAGTTTAGGGGTGATCTACCAGCCCCAGCATTTT	CASSLGVIYQPQHF
TRBV30	.	.	TRBJ2-7	TGTGCCTGGAGTTCGCGTTACTCCTACGAGCAGTACTTC	CAWSSRYSYEQYF
TRBV7-2	.	once	TRBJ2-1	TGTGCCAGCAGCTGGCTAGCCATTTACAATGAGCAGTTCTTC	CASSWLAIYNEQFF
TRBV7-2	.	.	TRBJ2-1	TGTGCCAGCAGCCCCTTGGGGCGGACCCCGAGGCAGTTCTTC	CASSPLGRTPRQFF
TRBV29-1	.	.	TRBJ1-2	TGCAGCGTTGAAGATCGGGGCACCCCTAGCTATGGCTACACCTTC	CSVEDRGTPSYGYTF
TRBV7-9	TRBD1	.	TRBJ2-2	TGTGCCCCTTACCCTGACAGGGAAAACACCGGGGAGCTGTTTTTT	CAPYPDRENTGELFF
TRBV29-1	.	.	TRBJ2-1	TGCAGCTCGTTGGGGGGCCCGGCCCCCAGGGTGAAAGAGCAGTTCTTC	CSSLGGPAPRVKEQFF
TRBV29-1	.	.	TRBJ2-7	TGCAGCGTTGAGATCCGGTTCCACGAGCAGTACTTC	CSVEIRFHEQYF
TRBV4-1	.	.	TRBJ1-5	TGCGCCAGCAGCCACCGGGACAACGACAATCAGCCCCAGCATTTT	CASSHRDNDNQPQHF
TRBV7-3	.	.	TRBJ2-1	TGTGCCAGCAGCTTAGGTCTATACAATGAGCAGTTCTTC	CASSLGLYNEQFF
TRBV14	.	.	TRBJ2-7	TGTGCCAGCAGCCAAGGGGTGTTCCTCCGCGAGCAGTACTTC	CASSQGVFLREQYF
TRBV30	.	.	TRBJ2-1	TGTGCCTGGAAGGATTCCTACAATGAGCAGTTCTTC	CAWKDSYNEQFF
TRBV6-4	TRBD2	once	TRBJ2-2	TGTGCCAGCAGTCTAGCGGGAGGGCCGCCTAACACCGGGGAGCTGTTTTTT	CASSLAGGPPNTGELFF
TRBV4-1	TRBD1	.	TRBJ1-1	TGCGCCAGCAGCATAACAGGGGCTGTGGACACTGAAGCTTTCTTT	CASSITGAVDTEAFF